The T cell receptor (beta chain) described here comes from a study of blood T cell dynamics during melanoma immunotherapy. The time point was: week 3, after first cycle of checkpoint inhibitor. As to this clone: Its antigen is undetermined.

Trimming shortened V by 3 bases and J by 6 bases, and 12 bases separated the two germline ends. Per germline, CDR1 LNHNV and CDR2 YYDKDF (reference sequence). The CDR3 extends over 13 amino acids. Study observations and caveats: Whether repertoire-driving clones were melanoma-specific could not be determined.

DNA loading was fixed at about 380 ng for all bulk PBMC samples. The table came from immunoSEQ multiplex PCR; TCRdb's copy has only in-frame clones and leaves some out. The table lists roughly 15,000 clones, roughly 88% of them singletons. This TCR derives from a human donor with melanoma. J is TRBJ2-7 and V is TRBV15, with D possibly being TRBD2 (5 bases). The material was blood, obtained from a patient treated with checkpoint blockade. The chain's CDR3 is CATSRGRFSEQYF. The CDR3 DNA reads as TGTGCCACCAGCAGGGGGAGATTCTCCGAGCAGTACTTC.